These T cell receptor beta chains were read from a single sample in a study of vaccination effects on CD4 cells after COVID-19. These receptors have no known antigen. TCRdb's copy holds only in-frame clones and misses some; the assay was immunoSEQ multiplex PCR. The sample includes 30,000 to 40,000 clones, 72% of them seen just once. Sample: CD4+ T cells from PBMCs cultured with HCoV-229E spike peptides, taken after COVID-19 vaccination. The source of these receptors is a human donor who received a COVID-19 vaccine. The CDR3 runs from the conserved cysteine through the conserved F or W. The D gene is left open where the match is weak. Part of the rows lack a size; the others show once, few, many or a class for expanded clones.

v_call	j_call	d_call	clone_size	cdr3_nt	cdr3_aa
TRBV6-5	TRBJ2-3	-	-	TGTGCCAGCAGGGTAGCGGAAGCGACAGATACGCAGTATTTT	CASRVAEATDTQYF
TRBV6-5	TRBJ2-2	TRBD2	once	TGTGCCAGCAGTTACAGACTAGCGGAAACCGGGGAGCTGTTTTTT	CASSYRLAETGELFF
TRBV11-2	TRBJ1-1	-	once	TGTGCCAGCAGCTTAAGCGAGGGGACTGAAGCTTTCTTT	CASSLSEGTEAFF
TRBV9	TRBJ2-1	TRBD1	few	TGTGCCAGCAGCGTGGGACAGGGAATGTACAATGAGCAGTTCTTC	CASSVGQGMYNEQFF
TRBV11-2	TRBJ2-2	TRBD2	-	TGTGCCAGCAGGTCCAGCGGGAGGCACACCGGGGAGCTGTTTTTT	CASRSSGRHTGELFF
TRBV27	TRBJ2-1	-	few	TGTGCCAGCAGTACCTCTAGCGACAATGAGCAGTTCTTC	CASSTSSDNEQFF
TRBV4-1	TRBJ2-3	-	-	TGCGCCAGCAGTAGGCTAGCGCGACTCTCATCTAGCACAGATACGCAGTATTTT	CASSRLARLSSSTDTQYF
TRBV6-5	TRBJ1-1	-	-	TGTGCCAGCAGTTACTCGGTCGGGGGGGACACTGAAGCTTTCTTT	CASSYSVGGDTEAFF
TRBV5-4	TRBJ1-2	-	few	TGTGCCAGCAGCTCCCAGGAAACAGTCGGCGGCTACACCTTC	CASSSQETVGGYTF
TRBV10-3	TRBJ2-3	-	-	TGTGCCATCCGCCCGGGGGTCGGTACAGATACGCAGTATTTT	CAIRPGVGTDTQYF
TRBV4-2	TRBJ2-3	-	-	TGTGCCAGCAGCCAAGGGAGCACAGATACGCAGTATTTT	CASSQGSTDTQYF
TRBV6-2/TRBV6-3	TRBJ1-2	-	-	TGTGCCAGCAGCATGGGACACAGCGGTAACTATGGCTACACCTTC	CASSMGHSGNYGYTF
TRBV27	TRBJ1-4	-	-	TGTGCCAGCAGCCCCAACGTCGGAAAGAATGAAAAACTGTTTTTT	CASSPNVGKNEKLFF
TRBV18	TRBJ2-5	-	-	TGTGCCAGCTCACCTGACCAAGAGACCCAGTACTTC	CASSPDQETQYF
TRBV11-2	TRBJ1-5	-	-	TGTGCCAGCAGTCAGCAGGGAAGCAATCAGCCCCAGCATTTT	CASSQQGSNQPQHF
TRBV18	TRBJ1-1	-	-	TGTGCCAGCTCACCAGGGTCTGCTGTAATGAACACTGAAGCTTTCTTT	CASSPGSAVMNTEAFF
TRBV9	TRBJ2-1	-	-	TGTGCCAGCAGCGAGGGTGGGGACGGTGGTTTCAATGAGCAGTTCTTC	CASSEGGDGGFNEQFF
TRBV27	TRBJ1-2	TRBD1	-	TGTGCCAGCGGCCCCGACAGGGGAAAGGGCTATGGCTACACCTTC	CASGPDRGKGYGYTF
TRBV5-1	TRBJ2-5	TRBD2	-	TGCGCCAGCAGCTCGGGACTAGCGGGAGAGACCCAGTACTTC	CASSSGLAGETQYF
TRBV2	TRBJ1-3	-	-	TGTGCCAGCAGGACAGGTCTCTCTGGAAACACCATATATTTT	CASRTGLSGNTIYF
TRBV3-1/TRBV3-2	TRBJ2-7	-	few	TGTGCCAGCAGCCAAGTCGGATCGAGCTCCTACGAGCAGTACTTC	CASSQVGSSSYEQYF
TRBV11-2	TRBJ2-7	-	-	TGTGCCAGCAGCTTAGTTTGGACGGACTCCTACGAGCAGTACTTC	CASSLVWTDSYEQYF
TRBV5-1	TRBJ1-1	-	-	TGCGCCAGCAGCTTGGAGGGTCTTGGGAACACTGAAGCTTTCTTT	CASSLEGLGNTEAFF
TRBV5-1	TRBJ1-3	-	-	TGCGCCAGCAGCTTGAATGGAAACACCATATATTTT	CASSLNGNTIYF
TRBV19	TRBJ1-5	TRBD1	-	TGTGCCAGTAGTAGCGGACAGGGAAGTTTGCAGCCCCAGCATTTT	CASSSGQGSLQPQHF
TRBV5-4	TRBJ1-4	TRBD1	few	TGTGCCAGCAGCTTACAGGGGGCAGATGAAAAACTGTTTTTT	CASSLQGADEKLFF
TRBV7-9	TRBJ2-7	-	-	TGTGCCAGCAGCTCTAGCGACATAACCCCCTACGAGCAGTACTTC	CASSSSDITPYEQYF
TRBV4-1	TRBJ1-2	-	-	TGCGCCAGCAGCCAAGATAGGACGATGGGACGGAACTATGGCTACACCTTC	CASSQDRTMGRNYGYTF
TRBV20-1	TRBJ1-2	-	-	TGCAGTGCCTGGGACCTCTATGGCTACACCTTC	CSAWDLYGYTF
TRBV18	TRBJ1-2	TRBD1	-	TGTGCCAGCTCACAAGGACAGGACTATGGCTACACCTTC	CASSQGQDYGYTF
TRBV6-1	TRBJ1-2	-	few	TGTGCCAGCAGTGAGGGCGGAACCTATGGCTACACCTTC	CASSEGGTYGYTF
TRBV3-1/TRBV3-2	TRBJ2-7	-	-	TGTGCCAGCAGCCCAGCACGGATTCGGACGCCCGGACAGTACTTC	CASSPARIRTPGQYF
TRBV9	TRBJ2-7	TRBD2	-	TGTGCCAGCAGCGTAGTGGCGGGAGGGCCTTCTCACGAGCAGTACTTC	CASSVVAGGPSHEQYF
TRBV18	TRBJ2-1	TRBD2	-	TGTGCCAGCTCAAGGACTAGCGGGGGATACAATGAGCAGTTCTTC	CASSRTSGGYNEQFF
TRBV4-1	TRBJ1-2	-	few	TGCGCCAGCAGCCAAGACTCTATCCTTGATCGCCTGTCTAACTATGGCTACACCTTC	CASSQDSILDRLSNYGYTF
TRBV18	TRBJ2-1	TRBD1	-	TGTGCCAGCTCACCACCGGTGGGGACAGCCTCCTACAATGAGCAGTTCTTC	CASSPPVGTASYNEQFF
TRBV11-2	TRBJ1-4	-	few	TGTGCCAGCAGGGTCGGAGATAGGGAAAAACTGTTTTTT	CASRVGDREKLFF
TRBV6-5	TRBJ2-7	-	-	TGTGCCAGCAGTTTAGAGTACGAGCAGTACTTC	CASSLEYEQYF
TRBV2	TRBJ1-6	TRBD1	-	TGTGCCAGCAGGGGAAGGACAGGGGCGGATTCACCCCTCCACTTT	CASRGRTGADSPLHF
TRBV18	TRBJ2-5	-	-	TGTGCCAGCTCACCGAGGAATTCGCAAGAGACCCAGTACTTC	CASSPRNSQETQYF
TRBV4-1	TRBJ1-3	-	-	TGCGCCAGCAGCCAAAGTGGGTCCGGTAACTCTGGAAACACCATATATTTT	CASSQSGSGNSGNTIYF